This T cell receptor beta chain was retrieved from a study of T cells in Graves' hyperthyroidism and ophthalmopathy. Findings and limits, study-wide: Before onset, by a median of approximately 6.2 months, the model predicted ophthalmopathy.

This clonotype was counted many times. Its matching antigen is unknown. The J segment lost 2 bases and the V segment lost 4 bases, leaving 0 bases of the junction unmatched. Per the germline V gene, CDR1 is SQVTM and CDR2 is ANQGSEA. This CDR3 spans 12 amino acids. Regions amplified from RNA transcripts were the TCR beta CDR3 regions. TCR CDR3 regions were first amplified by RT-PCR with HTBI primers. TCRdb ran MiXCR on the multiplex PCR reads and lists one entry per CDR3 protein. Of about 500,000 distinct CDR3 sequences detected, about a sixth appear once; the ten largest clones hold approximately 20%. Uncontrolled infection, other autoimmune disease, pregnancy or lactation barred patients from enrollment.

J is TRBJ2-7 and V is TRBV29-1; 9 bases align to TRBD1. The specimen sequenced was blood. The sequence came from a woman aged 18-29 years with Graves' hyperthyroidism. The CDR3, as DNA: TGCAGCGTTGGACAGGGGGCCTACGAGCAGTACTTC. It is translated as CSVGQGAYEQYF.